This TCR beta chain was captured by sequencing in a study of cytomegalovirus exposure and HLA in healthy donors. At the level of the study: Within an early data release were around 80 million unique TCRs drawn from HLA-typed donors.

About this clone itself: Its antigen is undetermined.

Study-level points and caveats: Reports described diagnosis of cytomegalovirus status by the classifier as highly specific and sensitive.

Use of 60 Vbeta and 13 Jbeta primers characterized the PCR. Clones were sequenced by immunoSEQ multiplex PCR, and TCRdb holds only the in-frame ones, with some missing. The repertoire holds 100,000 to 150,000 clones, with approximately 80% as singletons. Sequencing was done on a sample of PBMCs. The TCR was taken from a man aged 40-49 years in good health and CMV-seronegative.

The DNA of the CDR3 is TGCGCCAGCAGCCAAGATTGGACTAGCGGGGAGACCCAGTACTTC. Amino acids: CASSQDWTSGETQYF. This chain uses TRBV4-3 with TRBJ2-5; 11 nucleotides align to TRBD2. The CDR3 extends over 15 amino acids. CDR1 is LGHNA, CDR2 YSLEER, per germline. J lost 5 bases, V lost 0 bases, and 2 bases had no gene match.